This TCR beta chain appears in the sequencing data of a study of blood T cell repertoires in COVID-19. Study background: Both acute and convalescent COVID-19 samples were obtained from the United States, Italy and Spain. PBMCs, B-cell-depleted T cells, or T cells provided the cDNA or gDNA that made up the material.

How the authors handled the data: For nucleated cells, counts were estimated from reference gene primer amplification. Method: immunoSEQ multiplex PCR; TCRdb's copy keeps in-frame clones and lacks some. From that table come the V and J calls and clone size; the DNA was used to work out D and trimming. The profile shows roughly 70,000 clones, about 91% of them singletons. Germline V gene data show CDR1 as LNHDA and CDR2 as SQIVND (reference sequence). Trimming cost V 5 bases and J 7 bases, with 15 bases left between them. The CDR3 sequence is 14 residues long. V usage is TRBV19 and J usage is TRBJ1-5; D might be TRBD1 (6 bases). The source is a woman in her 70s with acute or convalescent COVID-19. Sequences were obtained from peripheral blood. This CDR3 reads CASSPRQGPQPQHF. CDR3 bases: TGTGCCAGTAGTCCCCGGCAGGGGCCCCAGCCCCAGCATTTT.